The 21 T cell receptor beta chains reported below all come from one sample, sequenced in a study of T cell clonotyping in hematopoietic cell transplantation. Data came from immunoSEQ multiplex PCR; TCRdb stores just in-frame clones and leaves some out. Among more than 55,000 clones listed, about 94% were seen once. The sequencing sample was made of peripheral blood mononuclear cells. These receptor sequences come from a man aged 50 to 59 in good health. Some clones in this sample may be carry-over from other donors' samples.

This clone appeared a single time. V is TRBV27 and J is TRBJ2-7, with D perhaps TRBD1 (6 bases). In germline, CDR1 is MNHEY, CDR2 SMNVEV (reference sequence). The CDR3 sequence is 15 residues long. V was pared by 3 bases and J by 4 bases, with 16 bases between. The CDR3 bases are TGTGCCAGCAGTTTTGGTACAGGGAATGTTTACGAGCAGTACTTC. Translated, it gives CASSFGTGNVYEQYF.

The chain employs TRBV7-2 and TRBJ2-5, with 7 positions matching TRBD2. J was trimmed by 0 bases and V by 5 bases; bases with no gene match: 9. CDR1 is SGHTA and CDR2 is FQGNSA in the germline V gene. This CDR3 is built from 16 residues. The CDR3 DNA follows: TGTGCCAGCAGCCCCGGCAAGACTAGCAACCAAGAGACCCAGTACTTC. This sequence encodes CASSPGKTSNQETQYF.

The chain employs TRBV7-6 and TRBJ2-2; tentative D call: TRBD2 (6 bases). The CDR3 consists of 16 residues. CDR1 SGHVS and CDR2 FNYEAQ come from the germline V gene. The V and J ends lost 5 bases and 1 base respectively, with 14 bases between them. The CDR3 region has the DNA TGTGCCAGCAGCCCGAGCGTAGCGGTGAACACCGGGGAGCTGTTTTTT. It yields the protein CASSPSVAVNTGELFF.

The J gene is TRBJ1-2, the V gene TRBV28; D not certain. The CDR3 length is 12 residues. CDR1 is MDHEN and CDR2 is SYDVKM in the germline V gene. Trimming removed 2 bases at V and 4 bases at J, with 5 bases between. The CDR3 loop is CASSLQSYGYTF. CDR3 bases: TGTGCCAGCAGTTTACAGTCCTATGGCTACACCTTC.

The chain carries TRBV27 and TRBJ1-1; no firm D call. Trimming removed 3 bases from V and 1 base from J, with 6 bases in between. Germline V gene data show CDR1 as MNHEY and CDR2 as SMNVEV (reference sequence). This CDR3 is built from 13 residues. CDR3 in amino acids: CASSFDRNTEAFF. The CDR3, as DNA: TGTGCCAGCAGTTTCGACCGGAACACTGAAGCTTTCTTT.

The rearrangement joins TRBV27 to TRBJ1-1; the match to TRBD1 covers 7 bases. Germline V lookup: CDR1 MNHEY, CDR2 SMNVEV (reference sequence). The ends lost 5 bases at V and 4 bases at J; junction bases unmatched: 4. The CDR3 is made up of 13 amino acids. The CDR3 reads CASSQTGPTEAFF. The CDR3 DNA is TGTGCCAGCAGTCAGACAGGGCCCACTGAAGCTTTCTTT.

V and J are TRBV6-6 and TRBJ1-4; the D is unclear. Germline V gene sequence: CDR1 MNHNY, CDR2 SVGAGI (reference sequence). This CDR3 is built from 12 residues. V lost 2 bases and J lost 16, with 14 bases in between. CDR3: CASSYGEVERFF. The CDR3 DNA follows: TGTGCCAGCAGTTACGGCGAGGTAGAACGGTTTTTT.

V and J are TRBV30 and TRBJ2-7; 9 bases are shared with TRBD1. CDR1 and CDR2 from the germline V gene are GTSNPN and SVGIG (reference sequence). Unmatched junction bases numbered 7, after V lost 1 base and J lost 6 bases. The CDR3 has 14 amino acids. CDR3 amino acids: CAWSGGDRVLEQYF. The CDR3 coding sequence is TGTGCCTGGAGTGGGGGGGACAGGGTACTCGAGCAGTACTTC.

This chain connects TRBV21-1 to TRBJ2-7; the table names TRBD1, a call not compared with the DNA. TRBV21-1 is labeled a pseudogene. The CDR3 totals 15 residues. The CDR3 region is CASSKGGDSDYEQYF. DNA for the CDR3: TGTGCCAGCAGCAAAGGAGGGGACAGTGACTACGAGCAGTACTTC.

This clone was found once. The V call is TRBV19, the J call TRBJ1-4, with D maybe TRBD1 (5 bases). The CDR3 runs 14 residues. The V end lost 9 bases, the J end lost 4 bases, and 15 bases lay between the germline ends. In germline, CDR1 is LNHDA, CDR2 SQIVND (reference sequence). The CDR3 here is CASGGEGINEKLFF. CDR3 bases: TGTGCCAGCGGGGGTGAAGGAATTAATGAAAAACTGTTTTTT.

The gene calls are TRBV19 and TRBJ1-2; the D is unclear. The length of the CDR3 is 13 residues. Trimming removed 3 bases at V and 4 bases at J, with 9 bases between. CDR1 LNHDA and CDR2 SQIVND come from the germline V gene (reference sequence). The CDR3 DNA sequence: TGTGCCAGTAGTATCTTAGATCGCTATGGCTACACCTTC. Translated, it gives CASSILDRYGYTF.

The chain carries TRBV6-6 and TRBJ1-4, with TRBD1 identical over 11 bases. There are 15 residues in the CDR3. Germline V gene sequence: CDR1 MNHNY, CDR2 SVGAGI (reference sequence). V lost 6 bases, J lost 11 bases, and 11 bases stayed unmatched. The CDR3 DNA is TGTGCCAGCAGCCAGGATAGGACAGGGGGCGGGAAACTGTTTTTT. It translates to CASSQDRTGGGKLFF.

The chain couples TRBV29-1 to TRBJ2-7; D might be TRBD1 (6 bases). V lost 7 bases, J lost 4 bases, and 29 bases lay in between. From germline, CDR1 is SQVTM and CDR2 ANQGSEA. The CDR3 is 17 residues long. The CDR3 loop reads CSAVTRRVGASGYEQYF. CDR3 coding DNA: TGCAGCGCCGTAACACGACGGGTGGGGGCTTCAGGATACGAGCAGTACTTC.

This clone was recorded once. This chain connects TRBV10-3 to TRBJ2-7; D unresolved. Between the trimmed V and J ends, which lost 3 bases and 0 bases, there was a span of 9 bases. In germline, CDR1 is ENHRY, CDR2 SYGVKD. The CDR3 runs 14 residues. CDR3 amino acids: CAISDHGSSYEQYF. As DNA, the CDR3 is TGTGCCATCAGTGACCACGGAAGCTCCTACGAGCAGTACTTC.

This chain connects TRBV5-1 to TRBJ2-5; perhaps TRBD2 as D (6 bases). Germline V gene lookup returns CDR1 SGHRS and CDR2 YFSETQ. Trimming left V 0 bases short and J 1 base short, with 13 bases between. The CDR3 runs 16 residues. The CDR3 nucleotides are TGCGCCAGCAGCTTGGAACTTCCTAGCGCCCAAGAGACCCAGTACTTC. Translating it yields CASSLELPSAQETQYF.

The chain has TRBV7-2 and TRBJ2-2; the D gene could be TRBD1 or TRBD2 (5 bases each). The germline V gene encodes CDR1 SGHTA and CDR2 FQGNSA. The CDR3 consists of 15 residues. Trimming took 4 bases from V and 6 from J, leaving 15 bases between them. The CDR3 nucleotides read TGTGCCAGCAGCTCCAGGTCGAGGGGAGCCGGGGAGCTGTTTTTT. Amino acid sequence: CASSSRSRGAGELFF.

J is TRBJ2-7 and V is TRBV4-1; D might be TRBD2 (5 bases). CDR1 and CDR2 from the germline V gene are MGHRA and YSYEKL. This CDR3 contains 14 residues. V was cut by 0 bases and J by 4 bases, with 10 bases left in between. The CDR3 DNA follows: TGCGCCAGCAGCCAAGAGGGCCGGGGTTACGAGCAGTACTTC. This gives the protein CASSQEGRGYEQYF.

This chain joins TRBV4-2 and TRBJ2-1; TRBD1 is a possible D gene (5 bases). The V and J ends lost 0 bases and 2 bases respectively, with 5 bases between them. Looked up from germline, CDR1 is LGHNA and CDR2 is YNFKEQ. The CDR3 extends over 14 amino acids. CDR3 bases: TGTGCCAGCAGCCAAGAGGGGCCCTACAATGAGCAGTTCTTC. It yields the protein CASSQEGPYNEQFF.

This chain links TRBV7-9 with TRBJ2-1; D is unclear. The CDR3 covers 12 residues. The germline V gene has CDR1 SEHNR and CDR2 FQNEAQ (reference sequence). V lost 7 bases and J 7 bases, leaving 11 bases between the germline ends. The CDR3 coding sequence is TGTGCCAGCACCCGTAAACGGAATGAGCAGTTCTTC. Protein sequence: CASTRKRNEQFF.

The rearrangement uses TRBV6-5 and TRBJ1-2; a possible D gene is TRBD1 (5 bases). Germline CDR1 is MNHEY and CDR2 is SVGAGI. Trimming shortened V by 5 bases and J by 3 bases, and 10 bases separated the two germline ends. CDR3 length: 13 amino acids. CDR3 amino acids: CASSPQGDYGYTF. As DNA, the CDR3 is TGTGCCAGCAGTCCCCAGGGCGACTATGGCTACACCTTC.

The CDR3: CAWTRDRLNTEAFF. The CDR3 DNA reads as TGTGCCTGGACCCGGGACAGGCTGAACACTGAAGCTTTCTTT. This chain links TRBV30 with TRBJ1-1; 8 nucleotides align to TRBD1. Trimming removed 4 bases from V and 0 bases from J; junction bases left unmatched: 4. CDR3 length: 14 residues. Germline loops: CDR1 GTSNPN, CDR2 SVGIG (reference sequence).